This TCR beta chain was sequenced for a study of T cell repertoires in cytomegalovirus infection (dated by TCRdb to the late 2010s). About the study as a whole: Donor HLA type was relevant to the analysis, because carriage of CMV infection together with the matching HLA type was indicated by public TCR beta signatures. The paper as a whole reports these results and caveats: The ex vivo response was dominated by HLA-C-restricted CMV-specific TCR beta clonotypes, which also provided the single most frequent clonotype in two of eight donors. In both this cohort and an independent cohort of 352 donors, the cumulative frequency of public TCR beta family members distinguished carriers of CMV infection plus the relevant HLA type.

The data were produced on an Illumina HiSeq 1500. TCRdb handled the public reads itself, with Q25 trimming in fastp and clone calling in MiXCR, and kept productive beta chains. Rows are combined by CDR3 protein, so each entry shows the most common genes and DNA. This sample lists some 97,000 distinct CDR3 sequences; more than 20% were detected once. In total, the top ten clones hold about two fifths of the sample. The CDR3 starts with the cysteine, ends with the phenylalanine, and has 14 residues. The retained sequence is limited to the CDR3, 42 bases, with the frame set at the first base. CDR1 SGHAT and CDR2 FQNNGV are derived from the germline V gene. The V end loses 0 bases and the J end loses 3 bases, and a stretch of 9 bases separates them. The table lists this clonotype with a few counts. Its antigen is unknown. It has no much larger one-base neighbor in the sample; base qualities were not kept.

The sequence came from a human donor in good health (CMV status not recorded). Some clones in this sample may be carry-over from other donors' samples. Sequenced material: CD8+ T cells from PBMCs. The rearrangement combines TRBV11-2 with TRBJ2-7, with no confidently assigned D gene. The CDR3 sequence is CASSLDLEYYEQYF. The DNA sequence is TGTGCCAGCAGCTTAGATCTTGAGTACTACGAGCAGTACTTC.